The 8 T cell receptor beta chains in this list originate from one sample, sequenced in a study of T-cell reconstitution after alpha-beta-depleted transplantation in children. Preparation of the TCRbeta library involved a method that used unique molecular identifiers. MiXCR, run by TCRdb on the PCR reads, gives a single entry per CDR3 protein. The sample has 490,000 or so distinct CDR3 sequences; about an eighth are singletons. The sequenced sample was PBMCs from the stem cell graft donor, obtained from the stem cell graft. The source of these receptors is a human donor who donated a stem cell graft to a child with combined immunodeficiency.

This chain joins TRBV7-6 and TRBJ2-7, with 8 bases aligning to TRBD1. The CDR3 loop spans 14 amino acids. Germline trimming cut 4 bases from V and 4 bases from J; bases unmatched to any gene: 6. Germline lookup yields CDR1 SGHVS and CDR2 FNYEAQ. For the CDR3, the DNA is TGTGCCAGCAGCTCCGGACAGGGATTTTACGAGCAGTACTTC. This gives the protein CASSSGQGFYEQYF.

This clonotype was counted between two and nine times. V usage is TRBV27 and J usage is TRBJ2-7; D assignment may be TRBD1 or TRBD2 (5 bases each). Trimming took 6 bases from V and 3 from J, leaving 15 bases between them. The germline V gene has CDR1 MNHEY and CDR2 SMNVEV (reference sequence). The CDR3 is 14 amino acids. The CDR3 loop reads CASSLWDGRYEQYF. The CDR3 region has the DNA TGTGCCAGCAGCCTCTGGGACGGCCGCTACGAGCAGTACTTC.

This chain uses TRBV15 with TRBJ1-6, with 8 bases aligning to TRBD1. After removal of 4 bases from V and 5 bases from J, the junction contained 7 bases not matched to a gene. The CDR3 has 16 amino acids. Per germline, CDR1 LNHNV and CDR2 YYDKDF (reference sequence). In nucleotides, the CDR3 is TGTGCCACCAGCAAGTTGGGACAGGAAGATAATTCACCCCTCCACTTT. Protein product: CATSKLGQEDNSPLHF.

The rearrangement uses TRBV5-1 and TRBJ2-2, with TRBD1 matching over 7 bases. Germline loops: CDR1 SGHRS, CDR2 YFSETQ. V lost 4 bases to trimming and J lost 7 bases; unmatched junction nucleotides: 10. CDR3 length equals 15 residues. CDR3 protein: CASSNQTGRNGELFF. In DNA form, the CDR3 reads TGCGCCAGCAGCAACCAGACAGGGCGGAACGGGGAGCTGTTTTTT.

The chain couples TRBV24-1 to TRBJ1-2; possibly TRBD1 for D (5 bases). CDR1 is KGHDR and CDR2 is SFDVKD in the germline V gene. Trimming left V 2 bases short and J 5 bases short, with 11 bases between. The CDR3 covers 14 residues. Written as DNA, the CDR3 is TGTGCCACCAGTGATTGGGGCGGGGAATATGGCTACACCTTC. Encoded protein: CATSDWGGEYGYTF.

The V and J genes are TRBV4-3 and TRBJ1-2, with no clear D. Germline lookup yields CDR1 LGHNA and CDR2 YSLEER. Trimming shortened V by 0 bases and J by 4 bases, and 12 bases separated the two germline ends. This CDR3 spans 15 amino acids. The CDR3 region is CASSQDGVRSYGYTF. The CDR3 DNA reads TGCGCCAGCAGCCAAGATGGGGTACGGAGCTATGGCTACACCTTC.

This clonotype was recorded a few times. The chain is built from TRBV28 and TRBJ2-7, with D perhaps TRBD1 (5 bases). The CDR3 length is 16 residues. CDR1 and CDR2 from the germline V gene are MDHEN and SYDVKM. Trimming pared 6 bases from V and 0 bases from J, leaving 18 bases between. CDR3 coding DNA: TGTGCCAGCAGCCAGAACGGAAGAACAGGCTCCTACGAGCAGTACTTC. It yields the protein CASSQNGRTGSYEQYF.

The rearrangement uses TRBV12-3 or TRBV12-4 and TRBJ2-5; D not certain. V was pared by 3 bases and J by 2 bases, with 4 bases between. The CDR3 extends over 12 amino acids. The CDR3 loop is CASSFWQETQYF. In nucleotides, the CDR3 is TGTGCCAGCAGTTTTTGGCAAGAGACCCAGTACTTC.